A single sample gave rise to the 13 T cell receptor beta chains below, sequenced in a study of T cell clones after liver transplantation. The repertoire was sequenced with immunoSEQ multiplex PCR; TCRdb's copy has only in-frame clones and lacks some. The data hold around 70,000 clones, with 80% to 95% observed a single time. The material was CD4+ T cells from blood, obtained approximately 27 months after liver transplant. The receptors originated from a human patient who received a liver transplant. Some of these T cells may belong to the graft donor.

V and J are TRBV11-3 and TRBJ2-3; 11 nucleotides agree with TRBD2. CDR1 and CDR2 from the germline V gene are SGHNT and YENEEA. Unmatched junction bases numbered 12, after V lost 5 bases and J lost 5 bases. CDR3 length equals 17 residues. The CDR3 protein is CASSPGLSGRAEDTQYF. The CDR3 DNA reads TGTGCCAGCAGCCCAGGTCTTAGCGGGAGGGCCGAAGATACGCAGTATTTT.

This CDR3 is CASSPKGLEKLFF. Written as DNA, the CDR3 is TGTGCCAGCAGTCCTAAGGGCCTTGAAAAACTGTTTTTT. The chain joins TRBV6-1 to TRBJ1-4; D gene uncertain. The V end lost 5 bases, the J end lost 7 bases, and 11 bases lay between the germline ends. This CDR3 is 13 amino acids long. Germline CDR1 is MNHNS and CDR2 is SASEGT.

This clone has only one observation. The V call is TRBV2, the J call TRBJ2-3; D ambiguous. Germline CDR1 SNHLY, CDR2 FYNNEI. The CDR3 loop spans 15 amino acids. Trimming stripped 7 bases from V and 2 bases from J, with 16 bases between. CDR3 sequence: CASTLRGPPTDTQYF. The CDR3 DNA follows: TGTGCCAGCACTCTACGAGGTCCCCCCACAGATACGCAGTATTTT.

This CDR3 reads CASSLKTTSNTEAFF. The CDR3 bases are TGCGCCAGCAGCTTGAAGACCACCTCGAACACTGAAGCTTTCTTT. The J gene is TRBJ1-1, the V gene TRBV5-1; D is uncertain. V was trimmed by 1 base and J by 1 base, leaving 11 bases between them. Looked up from germline, CDR1 is SGHRS and CDR2 is YFSETQ. This CDR3 is built from 15 residues.

This chain connects TRBV19 to TRBJ2-5; 11 bases line up with TRBD2. The CDR3 totals 16 residues. Unmatched junction bases numbered 11, after V lost 6 bases and J lost 5 bases. The germline V gene encodes CDR1 LNHDA and CDR2 SQIVND (reference sequence). CDR3 in amino acids: CASSRTSGRVYETQYF. CDR3 nucleotide sequence: TGTGCCAGTAGCCGGACTAGCGGGCGCGTTTATGAGACCCAGTACTTC. Drawing the rest from reference TRBV19 and TRBJ2-5, the complete variable domain is DGGITQSPKYLFRKEGQNVTLSCEQNLNHDAMYWYRQDPGQGLRLIYYSQIVNDFQKGDIAEGYSVSREKKESFPLTVTSAQKNPTAFYLCASSRTSGRVYETQYFGPGTRLLVL.

J is TRBJ1-6 and V is TRBV28; D remains ambiguous. Germline-derived CDR1 and CDR2 are MDHEN and SYDVKM. This CDR3 is built from 15 residues. Trimming stripped 1 base from V and 7 bases from J, with 11 bases between. The CDR3 spells CASSLFGLPNSPLHF. In DNA, the CDR3 is TGTGCCAGCAGTTTATTCGGTCTGCCGAATTCACCCCTCCACTTT.

Only one count was recorded for this clone. The chain has TRBV27 and TRBJ2-7, with D tentatively TRBD2 (5 bases). CDR3 length equals 12 residues. CDR1 and CDR2 (germline): MNHEY, SMNVEV (reference sequence). The germline V and J ends were trimmed by 2 bases and 7 bases, with 9 bases remaining between them. Here the CDR3 reads CASSLVGKEQYF. For the CDR3, the DNA is TGTGCCAGCAGTTTAGTCGGGAAAGAGCAGTACTTC.

This chain uses TRBV4-2 with TRBJ1-1, with 9 nucleotides matching TRBD1. CDR3 length equals 17 residues. The V segment lost 1 base and the J segment 6 bases; nucleotides outside the gene matches: 12. CDR1 is LGHNA, CDR2 YNFKEQ, per germline. The CDR3 loop reads CASSQGEAGTGMSEAFF. Here the CDR3 DNA reads TGTGCCAGCAGCCAAGGGGAAGCTGGGACAGGGATGTCTGAAGCTTTCTTT.

V gene TRBV27 combines with J gene TRBJ1-6, with 7 bases aligning to TRBD1. Per germline, CDR1 MNHEY and CDR2 SMNVEV (reference sequence). J was trimmed by 10 bases and V by 7 bases; bases with no gene match: 13. The CDR3 extends over 15 amino acids. The CDR3 bases are TGTGCCAGCACTTCATACCGGGACAGTGCCTCACCCCTCCACTTT. This codes for CASTSYRDSASPLHF.

The rearrangement joins TRBV7-9 to TRBJ2-5; perhaps TRBD1 as D (6 bases). This CDR3 region has 16 residues. Germline-derived CDR1 and CDR2 are SEHNR and FQNEAQ (reference sequence). Deletions cut 2 bases from V and 4 bases from J, with 17 bases between. The CDR3 DNA sequence: TGTGCCAGCAGCTTATCCCCCCCCGGGACAAGAGAGACCCAGTACTTC. Protein product: CASSLSPPGTRETQYF.

The chain recombines TRBV19 with TRBJ2-7; 8 bases match TRBD1. Germline values: CDR1 LNHDA, CDR2 SQIVND (reference sequence). The CDR3 contains 12 residues. The V and J ends lost 8 bases and 5 bases, in that order; junction bases with no gene match: 5. CDR3 sequence: CASATGAHEQYF. As DNA, the CDR3 is TGTGCCAGTGCGACAGGGGCTCACGAGCAGTACTTC.

V usage is TRBV18 and J usage is TRBJ1-1, with a possible D match to TRBD1 (6 bases). Germline values: CDR1 KGHSH, CDR2 LQKENI. Trimming took off 5 bases at V and 1 base at J, with 14 bases between the two ends. The CDR3 contains 15 residues. CDR3 sequence reads: CASSVAGVRNTEAFF. The CDR3 DNA is TGTGCCAGCTCAGTAGCAGGGGTCAGGAACACTGAAGCTTTCTTT.

The chain links TRBV7-2 to TRBJ2-2, with unresolved D. CDR1 is SGHTA, CDR2 FQGNSA, per germline. The CDR3 consists of 15 residues. Trimming shortened V by 5 bases and J by 1 base, and 11 bases separated the two germline ends. The CDR3 is CASSRSLGNTGELFF. DNA of the CDR3: TGTGCCAGCAGCCGCTCCCTAGGGAACACCGGGGAGCTGTTTTTT.